This entry describes one T cell receptor beta chain. The sample belongs to a study of OX40 agonist ivuxolimab in advanced cancers. Study in general: Treatment received earlier with anti-PD-1, anti-PD-L1 or anti-CTLA-4 agents was allowed, and 40% had some.

Systemic immunosuppression or autoimmune disease history was grounds to exclude patients. Data came from immunoSEQ multiplex PCR; TCRdb stores just in-frame clones and leaves some out. This sample has some 49,000 clones, with 75% to 90% found just once. This receptor was identified in an adult with an advanced solid tumor such as melanoma, head and neck, liver or kidney cancer. Sequenced here: CD4+ or CD8+ T cells sorted from blood, sampled in a trial of the OX40 agonist ivuxolimab.

The CDR3 spells CASSSARDTQYF. The CDR3 bases are TGTGCCAGCAGCTCGGCCCGGGATACGCAGTATTTT. The chain combines TRBV7-9 with TRBJ2-3; D is unresolved. V shed 4 bases and J shed 6 bases, with 8 bases lying between them. The CDR3 is 12 residues long. The V gene's germline CDR1 is SEHNR and CDR2 FQNEAQ (reference sequence).